What follows are 22 T cell receptor beta chains derived from one specimen sequenced in a study of T-cell memory formation after mild COVID-19. TCRdb reprocessed the 5' RACE reads via MiXCR and lists one record per CDR3 protein. The table records 250,000 or so distinct CDR3 sequences, 8.5% to 9.5% of them present only once. Sequencing was carried out using PBMCs or a T cell subset sorted from them (not recorded which). The receptors shown here come from a man between 18 and 29 years old who had mild COVID-19 (a few samples of this study predate the infection). Cell type and time point are not known.

The sample holds one count of this clonotype. One end of the junction varies from germline; a read error may be responsible. The chain employs TRBV30 and TRBJ2-1, with a possible D match to TRBD1 (6 bases). This CDR3 has 11 amino acids. Per the germline V gene, CDR1 is GTSNPN and CDR2 is SVGIG (reference sequence). This chain's CDR3 is CAGSVTRGQFF. The CDR3 DNA reads as TGTGCCGGGAGTGTAACCAGGGGGCAGTTCTTC.

Written as DNA, the CDR3 is TGTGCCAGCAGCGCCCGGGGACCTAATGAAAAACTGTTTTTT. It specifies CASSARGPNEKLFF. The V and J genes are TRBV7-9 and TRBJ1-4, with D possibly TRBD1 on 5 matching bases. Germline V gene sequence: CDR1 SEHNR, CDR2 FQNEAQ (reference sequence). V gave up 5 bases and J gave up 3 bases, with 10 bases separating them. The length of the CDR3 is 14 residues.

CDR3 region: CASSILAGGRWQYF. DNA of the CDR3: TGTGCCAGCAGCATTCTAGCGGGGGGGCGGTGGCAGTATTTT. The chain combines TRBV7-2 with TRBJ2-3; 12 positions agree with TRBD2. V dropped 5 bases and J dropped 11; count of bases not matched to a gene: 8. Germline CDR1 and CDR2: SGHTA and FQGNSA. The CDR3 is 14 amino acids.

The rearrangement joins TRBV6-5 to TRBJ2-1, with TRBD2 as a possible D gene (7 bases). Germline V gene data show CDR1 as MNHEY and CDR2 as SVGAGI. The length of the CDR3 is 15 residues. Trimming pared 2 bases from V and 7 bases from J, leaving 15 bases between. CDR3 region: CASSYRGAGDNEQFF. The CDR3 DNA reads TGTGCCAGCAGTTACAGGGGGGCGGGAGATAATGAGCAGTTCTTC.

This clonotype was observed a few times. The chain employs TRBV5-5 and TRBJ2-3, with 9 bases that match TRBD1. Germline trimming cut 4 bases from V and 0 bases from J; bases unmatched to any gene: 9. The CDR3 totals 17 residues. CDR1 and CDR2 (germline): SGHKS, YYEKEE (reference sequence). CDR3 sequence (DNA): TGTGCCAGCAGCCTCCGGGCCGGGACAGGGAGCACAGATACGCAGTATTTT. Amino acid sequence: CASSLRAGTGSTDTQYF.

The CDR3 nucleotides are TGTGCCAGCAGCCTTGGGGAAAACATTCAGTACTTC. Protein product: CASSLGENIQYF. This rearrangement joins TRBV12-3 or TRBV12-4 to TRBJ2-4; D is undetermined. The V end lost 6 bases, the J end lost 5 bases, and 8 bases lay between the germline ends. The CDR3 covers 12 residues.

The sample holds a few counts of this clonotype. The chain recombines TRBV6-1 with TRBJ1-1, with D uncertain. Germline V gene data show CDR1 as MNHNS and CDR2 as SASEGT. V shed 1 base and J shed 4 bases, with 7 bases lying between them. The length of the CDR3 is 13 residues. The CDR3 spells CASSEGRTTEAFF. DNA of the CDR3: TGTGCCAGCAGTGAAGGCAGGACCACTGAAGCTTTCTTT.

This clonotype was seen more than once but under ten times. The rearrangement uses TRBV12-3 or TRBV12-4 and TRBJ1-6, with a weak D call TRBD1 (5 bases). Trimming took 5 bases from V and 7 from J, leaving 18 bases between them. This CDR3 region has 16 residues. CDR3 amino acids: CASSTTFSAGNSPLHF. CDR3 DNA sequence: TGTGCCAGCAGTACGACGTTTTCGGCAGGGAATTCACCCCTCCACTTT.

CDR3 nucleotide sequence: TGCGCCAGCAGCCAAGGCATAGGGTTACCGGCGGGGCAAGAGACCCAGTACTTC. Amino acid sequence: CASSQGIGLPAGQETQYF. The genes are TRBV4-3 and TRBJ2-5, with D possibly matching TRBD2 (6 bases). This CDR3 has 18 residues. Trimming cost V 1 base and J 2 bases, with 20 bases left between them. CDR1 is LGHNA and CDR2 is YSLEER in the germline V gene.

This clonotype was recorded a few times. V and J are TRBV4-3 and TRBJ2-7; the D gene is possibly TRBD1 (6 bases). Germline V gives CDR1 LGHNA, CDR2 YSLEER. This CDR3 is built from 15 residues. V gave up 1 base and J gave up 2 bases, with 12 bases separating them. The CDR3 spells CASSQGQDSAYEQYF. CDR3 bases: TGCGCCAGCAGCCAAGGCCAGGACAGTGCCTACGAGCAGTACTTC.

The chain carries TRBV18 and TRBJ2-7; 7 bases agree with TRBD2. CDR3 size: 14 residues. Trimming at V came to 3 bases and at J to 5 bases, leaving 7 bases not matched to a gene. Germline values: CDR1 KGHSH, CDR2 LQKENI. This CDR3 reads CASSPQRGSDEQYF. The CDR3 nucleotides are TGTGCCAGCTCACCCCAGCGGGGTTCAGACGAGCAGTACTTC.

The table lists this clonotype with many counts. This chain links TRBV5-6 with TRBJ2-5; D is possibly TRBD1 or TRBD2 (6 bases each). The germline gives CDR1 SGHDT, CDR2 YYEEEE. Trimming removed 5 bases from V and 10 bases from J, with 21 bases in between. The CDR3 contains 14 residues. The CDR3, as DNA: TGTGCCAGCAGTGGAGGGGGGCCTTACGATCACCAGTACTTC. This codes for CASSGGGPYDHQYF.

This clonotype has a count of ten or more. The chain links TRBV5-1 to TRBJ2-1; 7 bases are a match to TRBD1. V dropped 0 bases and J dropped 9; count of bases not matched to a gene: 9. Germline V gene sequence: CDR1 SGHRS, CDR2 YFSETQ. This CDR3 has 15 amino acids. CDR3 protein: CASSLVDRERGEQFF. The CDR3 DNA sequence: TGCGCCAGCAGCTTGGTAGACAGGGAGCGAGGTGAGCAGTTCTTC. The variable domain in full, completed from reference TRBV5-1 and TRBJ2-1, reads KAGVTQTPRYLIKTRGQQVTLSCSPISGHRSVSWYQQTPGQGLQFLFEYFSETQRNKGNFPGRFSGRQFSNSRSEMNVSTLELGDSALYLCASSLVDRERGEQFFGPGTRLTVL.

This clonotype was observed a handful of times. The chain has TRBV18 and TRBJ2-7, with D unclear. In germline, CDR1 is KGHSH, CDR2 LQKENI. This CDR3 has 13 residues. V was trimmed by 0 bases and J by 3 bases, leaving 6 bases between them. The CDR3 nucleotides are TGTGCCAGCTCACCACCAAACCGCTACGAGCAGTACGTC. It encodes CASSPPNRYEQYV.

This rearrangement joins TRBV29-1 to TRBJ2-1; 10 bases map to TRBD1. V trimming: 1 base; J trimming: 8 bases; junction bases outside the gene matches: 11. The CDR3 sequence is 16 residues long. Germline V gives CDR1 SQVTM, CDR2 ANQGSEA. CDR3 region: CSVEGAPGQGEYEQFF. CDR3 in DNA: TGCAGCGTTGAAGGAGCCCCTGGACAGGGGGAGTATGAGCAGTTCTTC.

The genes are TRBV29-1 and TRBJ2-3, with 7 nucleotides matching TRBD1. Germline lookup yields CDR1 SQVTM and CDR2 ANQGSEA. V dropped 6 bases and J dropped 3; count of bases not matched to a gene: 9. The length of the CDR3 is 14 residues. The CDR3 is CSVRRDRLTDTQYF. CDR3 DNA: TGCAGCGTAAGAAGGGACAGACTAACAGATACGCAGTATTTT.

This chain links TRBV3-1 with TRBJ1-5; D is undetermined. Germline values: CDR1 LGHDT, CDR2 YNNKEL (reference sequence). Trimming removed 0 bases from V and 3 bases from J, with 6 bases in between. The CDR3 is made up of 14 amino acids. CDR3 DNA: TGTGCCAGCAGCCAAGACAGTTTCAATCAGCCCCAGCATTTT. Its protein product is CASSQDSFNQPQHF.

The chain joins TRBV7-3 to TRBJ1-2; TRBD1 matches at 7 bases. CDR3 length equals 13 residues. Per germline, CDR1 SGHTA and CDR2 FQGTGA. Losses at the gene ends were 1 base for V and 9 bases for J; bases not matched to a gene: 5. The CDR3 DNA reads TGTGCCAGCAGCTTAAATCCGGGACAGCGCTACACCTTC. Translated: CASSLNPGQRYTF.

This clonotype was detected only a few times. The V call is TRBV7-8, the J call TRBJ2-1, with a tentative D call TRBD2 (5 bases). In germline, CDR1 is SGHVS, CDR2 FQNEAQ. The germline V and J ends were trimmed by 5 bases and 0 bases, with 14 bases remaining between them. This CDR3 is 16 amino acids long. This CDR3 reads CASSVIASSSYNEQFF. CDR3 nucleotides: TGTGCCAGCAGCGTCATAGCGTCGAGCTCCTACAATGAGCAGTTCTTC.

This clonotype was recorded a few times. This rearrangement joins TRBV7-9 to TRBJ1-2; TRBD1 is a possible D gene (6 bases). V was trimmed by 5 bases and J by 10 bases, leaving 14 bases between them. The germline V gene encodes CDR1 SEHNR and CDR2 FQNEAQ (reference sequence). The CDR3 is made up of 12 amino acids. The CDR3: CASSLRGRDYTF. CDR3 coding DNA: TGTGCCAGCAGCCTCAGGGGCCGCGACTACACCTTC.

The chain recombines TRBV12-3 or TRBV12-4 with TRBJ2-1; 8 bases match TRBD2. This CDR3 comprises 14 residues. The V gene end was trimmed by 5 bases and the J gene end by 10 bases; junction bases not matched to a gene: 10. CDR3 coding DNA: TGTGCCAGCAGTAGGCGGACTAGCTTTTACGAGCAGTTCTTC. Translation: CASSRRTSFYEQFF.

This chain connects TRBV5-6 to TRBJ2-7; tentative D call: TRBD1 (6 bases). Trimming stripped 5 bases from V and 6 bases from J, with 9 bases between. The CDR3 loop spans 11 amino acids. CDR1 and CDR2 (germline): SGHDT, YYEEEE. The CDR3 reads CASSLQGEQYV. CDR3 sequence (DNA): TGTGCCAGCAGTCTACAGGGCGAGCAGTACGTC.